One and the same sample provided the 8 T cell receptor beta chains below, sequenced in a study of T-cell memory formation after mild COVID-19. TCRdb reprocessed the 5' RACE reads with MiXCR, giving one entry per CDR3 protein. Of around 200,000 distinct CDR3 sequences listed, about a fifth are singletons. Sequenced material: PBMCs or a T cell subset sorted from them (not recorded which). The source of these receptors is an adult woman who had mild COVID-19 (a few samples of this study predate the infection). Cell type and time point are not known.

This clonotype came up a few times. This rearrangement joins TRBV15 to TRBJ2-1, with 11 bases matching TRBD2. Losses at the gene ends were 3 bases for V and 8 bases for J; bases not matched to a gene: 6. The CDR3 sequence is 15 residues long. Germline CDR1 and CDR2: LNHNV and YYDKDF (reference sequence). The CDR3 DNA is TGTGCCACCAGCAGCGGGACTAGCGGAGGTCATGAGCAGTTCTTC. This codes for CATSSGTSGGHEQFF.

This clonotype was seen a handful of times. The chain is built from TRBV15 and TRBJ1-5; TRBD1 agrees at 9 bases. The CDR3 totals 14 residues. V was clipped by 3 bases and J by 4 bases; unmatched bases: 1. From germline, CDR1 is LNHNV and CDR2 YYDKDF (reference sequence). CDR3: CATSSGQGNQPQHF. The CDR3 DNA reads TGTGCCACCAGCAGCGGACAGGGGAATCAGCCCCAGCATTTT.

In this sample, this clonotype turned up a few times. The gene calls are TRBV9 and TRBJ2-5; a possible D gene is TRBD1 (6 bases). Germline V gives CDR1 SGDLS, CDR2 YYNGEE. V gave up 4 bases and J gave up 5 bases, with 18 bases separating them. This CDR3 is 15 amino acids long. The CDR3 DNA sequence: TGTGCCAGCAGCCCCCCCGGACAGCTACGGGAGACCCAGTACTTC. This sequence encodes CASSPPGQLRETQYF. Complete variable domain (other parts from reference TRBV9 and TRBJ2-5): DSGVTQTPKHLITATGQRVTLRCSPRSGDLSVYWYQQSLDQGLQFLIQYYNGEERAKGNILERFSAQQFPDLHSELNLSSLELGDSALYFCASSPPGQLRETQYFGPGTRLLVL.

The rearrangement joins TRBV20-1 to TRBJ1-1; 10 positions agree with TRBD1. There are 13 residues in the CDR3. CDR1 is DFQATT and CDR2 is SNEGSKA in the germline V gene (reference sequence). V lost 3 bases and J lost 3; bases outside the gene matches: 1. CDR3 sequence (DNA): TGCAGTGCTAGGGGACAGGGGCACACTGAAGCTTTCTTT. Protein product: CSARGQGHTEAFF.

This sequence joins TRBV27 and TRBJ2-1; D unresolved. V dropped 3 bases and J dropped 6 bases, with 9 bases sitting between them. The CDR3 runs 13 residues. CDR1 MNHEY and CDR2 SMNVEV come from the germline V gene (reference sequence). The CDR3 bases are TGTGCCAGCAGTTTGAGCTACCTCAATGAGCAGTTCTTC. It specifies CASSLSYLNEQFF.

This clonotype was counted between two and nine times. The V call is TRBV15, the J call TRBJ2-7, with 7 bases fitting TRBD1. Germline V gives CDR1 LNHNV, CDR2 YYDKDF (reference sequence). The V segment lost 2 bases and the J segment 2 bases; nucleotides outside the gene matches: 9. CDR3 length equals 16 residues. The CDR3 coding sequence is TGTGCCACCAGCAGAACCAGAACAGGGGCCACCTACGAGCAGTACTTC. This codes for CATSRTRTGATYEQYF. The full variable domain, rest sourced from reference TRBV15 and TRBJ2-7, is DAMVIQNPRYQVTQFGKPVTLSCSQTLNHNVMYWYQQKSSQAPKLLFHYYDKDFNNEADTPDNFQSRRPNTSFCFLDIRSPGLGDTAMYLCATSRTRTGATYEQYFGPGTRLTVT.

This chain links TRBV13 with TRBJ1-6; maybe TRBD1 (5 bases). The CDR3 loop spans 14 amino acids. Trimming left V 1 base short and J 7 bases short, with 8 bases between. The V gene's germline CDR1 is PRHDT and CDR2 FYEKMQ (reference sequence). The CDR3 DNA reads TGTGCCAGCAGCTTAGCGGGGGGGAATTCACCCCTCCACTTT. Translated: CASSLAGGNSPLHF. Using reference TRBV13 and TRBJ1-6 for the parts outside the CDR3, the full variable domain is AAGVIQSPRHLIKEKRETATLKCYPIPRHDTVYWYQQGPGQDPQFLISFYEKMQSDKGSIPDRFSAQQFSDYHSELNMSSLELGDSALYFCASSLAGGNSPLHFGNGTRLTVT.

There are a few counts of this clonotype. The chain carries TRBV11-2 and TRBJ2-1, with 7 bases aligning to TRBD2. V was clipped by 8 bases and J by 5 bases; unmatched bases: 15. The CDR3 consists of 16 residues. The V gene's germline CDR1 is SGHAT and CDR2 FQNNGV. The CDR3 spells CASGGPAGVGDNEQFF. In nucleotides, the CDR3 is TGTGCCAGCGGTGGGCCCGCGGGAGTGGGAGACAATGAGCAGTTCTTC.